This T cell receptor beta chain was found in a study of patients and donors after allogeneic stem cell transplantation. This clonotype turned up a few times. The CDR3 has 14 residues. CDR1 and CDR2 (germline): SQVTM, ANQGSEA. The J segment lost 0 bases and the V segment lost 8 bases, leaving 8 bases of the junction unmatched. One entry per CDR3 protein, called by TCRdb with MiXCR from the RT-PCR reads. This sample carries around 150,000 distinct CDR3 sequences, approximately 37% of them seen once, and the ten largest clones take about 50%. The source material was blood, either unsorted or a sorted T cell fraction (not recorded which). This chain uses TRBV29-1 with TRBJ2-3; 7 bases are a match to TRBD2. The clonotype was recovered from a human donor who was either an allogeneic HSCT recipient or a stem cell or donor lymphocyte infusion donor (not recorded which). It is not recorded whose cells these are; they may come from a transplant donor. The CDR3 nucleotides are TGCAGCATAGAACTAGCGACTAGCACAGATACGCAGTATTTT. Translated, it gives CSIELATSTDTQYF.